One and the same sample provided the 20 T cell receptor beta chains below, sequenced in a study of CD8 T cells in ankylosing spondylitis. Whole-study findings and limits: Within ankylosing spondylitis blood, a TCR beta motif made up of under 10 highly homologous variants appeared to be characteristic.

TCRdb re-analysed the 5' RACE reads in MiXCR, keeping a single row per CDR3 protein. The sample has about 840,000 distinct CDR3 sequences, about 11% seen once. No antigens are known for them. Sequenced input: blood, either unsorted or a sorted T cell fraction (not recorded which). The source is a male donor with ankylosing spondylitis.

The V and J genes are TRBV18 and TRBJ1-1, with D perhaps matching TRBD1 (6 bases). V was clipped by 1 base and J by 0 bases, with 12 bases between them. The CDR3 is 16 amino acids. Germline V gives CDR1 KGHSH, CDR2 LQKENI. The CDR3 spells CASSPRTDNMNTEAFF. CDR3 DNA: TGTGCCAGCTCACCACGGACAGACAACATGAACACTGAAGCTTTCTTT.

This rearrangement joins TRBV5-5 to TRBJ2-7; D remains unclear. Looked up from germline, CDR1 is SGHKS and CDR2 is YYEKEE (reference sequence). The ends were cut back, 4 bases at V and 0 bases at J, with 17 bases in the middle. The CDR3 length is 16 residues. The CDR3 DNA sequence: TGTGCCAGCAGCCCATCGGTTCAGGTCGTCTCCTACGAGCAGTACTTC. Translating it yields CASSPSVQVVSYEQYF. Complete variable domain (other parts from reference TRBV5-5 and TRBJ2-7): DAGVTQSPTHLIKTRGQQVTLRCSPISGHKSVSWYQQVLGQGPQFIFQYYEKEERGRGNFPDRFSARQFPNYSSELNVNALLLGDSALYLCASSPSVQVVSYEQYFGPGTRLTVT.

CDR3 DNA sequence: TGTGCCAGCAGTACGTGGTCAGCGGGAGCCGGGGAGCTGTTTTTT. Amino acids: CASSTWSAGAGELFF. The chain couples TRBV27 to TRBJ2-2; 8 positions match TRBD2. The germline V gene has CDR1 MNHEY and CDR2 SMNVEV (reference sequence). V gave up 5 bases and J gave up 6 bases; unmatched junction bases: 8. The CDR3 sequence is 15 residues long.

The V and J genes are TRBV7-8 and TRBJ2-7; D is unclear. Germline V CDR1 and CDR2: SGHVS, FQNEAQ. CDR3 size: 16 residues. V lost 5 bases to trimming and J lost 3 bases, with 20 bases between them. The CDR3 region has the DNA TGTGCCAGCAGCCCCCAATCGGCCGGTACCATCTACGAGCAGTACTTC. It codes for CASSPQSAGTIYEQYF.

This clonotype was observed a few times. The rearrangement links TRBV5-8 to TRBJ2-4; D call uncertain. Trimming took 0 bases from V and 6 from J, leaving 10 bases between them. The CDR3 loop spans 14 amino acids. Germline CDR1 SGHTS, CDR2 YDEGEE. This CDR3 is CASSLGAVRNIQYF. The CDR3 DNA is TGTGCCAGCAGCTTGGGGGCGGTACGAAACATTCAGTACTTC.

Written as DNA, the CDR3 is TGTGCCATCGGCTTGGGGAGGCGGCTAGCGGTATACAATGAGCAGTTCTTC. As protein: CAIGLGRRLAVYNEQFF. J is TRBJ2-1 and V is TRBV5-6, with 7 bases identical to TRBD2. This CDR3 has 17 residues. V trimming: 9 bases; J trimming: 4 bases; junction bases outside the gene matches: 19. Germline values: CDR1 SGHDT, CDR2 YYEEEE.

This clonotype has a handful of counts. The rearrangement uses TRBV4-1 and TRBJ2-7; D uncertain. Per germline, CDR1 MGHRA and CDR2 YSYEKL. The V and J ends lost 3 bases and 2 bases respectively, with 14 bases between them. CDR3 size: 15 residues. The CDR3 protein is CASSQLNLPTYEQYF. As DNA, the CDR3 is TGCGCCAGCAGCCAGCTAAACTTACCGACCTACGAGCAGTACTTC.

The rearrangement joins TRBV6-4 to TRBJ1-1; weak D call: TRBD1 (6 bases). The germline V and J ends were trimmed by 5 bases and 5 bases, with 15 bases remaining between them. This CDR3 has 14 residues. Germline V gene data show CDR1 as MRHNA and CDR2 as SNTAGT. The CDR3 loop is CASSPQGGRTEAFF. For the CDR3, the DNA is TGTGCCAGCAGTCCCCAAGGGGGGAGGACTGAAGCTTTCTTT.

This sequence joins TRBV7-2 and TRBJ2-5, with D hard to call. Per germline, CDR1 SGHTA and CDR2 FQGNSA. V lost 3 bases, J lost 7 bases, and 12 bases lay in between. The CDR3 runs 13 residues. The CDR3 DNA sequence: TGTGCCAGCAGCTTTAGGGTCTCTGGGACCCAGTACTTC. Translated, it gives CASSFRVSGTQYF. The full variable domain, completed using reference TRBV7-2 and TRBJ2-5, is GAGVSQSPSNKVTEKGKDVELRCDPISGHTALYWYRQSLGQGLEFLIYFQGNSAPDKSGLPSDRFSAERTGGSVSTLTIQRTQQEDSAVYLCASSFRVSGTQYFGPGTRLLVL.

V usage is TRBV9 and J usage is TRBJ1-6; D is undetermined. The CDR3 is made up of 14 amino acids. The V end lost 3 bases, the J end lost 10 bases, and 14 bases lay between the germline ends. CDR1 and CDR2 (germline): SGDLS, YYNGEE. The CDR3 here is CASSASGGRSPLHF. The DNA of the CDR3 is TGTGCCAGCAGCGCTTCAGGTGGAAGATCACCCCTCCACTTT.

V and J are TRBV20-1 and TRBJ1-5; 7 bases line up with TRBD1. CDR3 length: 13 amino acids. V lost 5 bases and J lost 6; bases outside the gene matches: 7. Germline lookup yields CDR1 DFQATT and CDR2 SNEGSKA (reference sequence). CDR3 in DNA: TGCAGTGCTCAAGGAGGGGGCCTTCAGCCCCAGCATTTT. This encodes CSAQGGGLQPQHF.

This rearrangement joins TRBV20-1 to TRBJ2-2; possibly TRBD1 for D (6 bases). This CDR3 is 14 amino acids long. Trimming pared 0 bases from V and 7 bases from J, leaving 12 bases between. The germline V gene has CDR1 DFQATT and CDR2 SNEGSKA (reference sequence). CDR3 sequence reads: CSARDQGFGGELFF. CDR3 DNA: TGCAGTGCTAGAGATCAGGGGTTCGGCGGGGAGCTGTTTTTT.

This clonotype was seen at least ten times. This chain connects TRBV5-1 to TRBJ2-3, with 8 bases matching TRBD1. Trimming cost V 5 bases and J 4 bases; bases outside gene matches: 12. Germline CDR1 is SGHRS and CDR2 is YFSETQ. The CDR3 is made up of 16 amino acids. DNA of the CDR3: TGCGCCAGCAGTACAGCCCGGACAGGGTGGGCAGATACGCAGTATTTT. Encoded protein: CASSTARTGWADTQYF.

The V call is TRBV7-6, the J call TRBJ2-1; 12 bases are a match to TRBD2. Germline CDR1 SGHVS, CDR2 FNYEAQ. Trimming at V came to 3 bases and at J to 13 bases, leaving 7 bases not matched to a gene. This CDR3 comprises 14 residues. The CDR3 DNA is TGTGCCAGCAGCTTGCTAGCGGGAGGGCCAACACAGTTCTTC. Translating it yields CASSLLAGGPTQFF.

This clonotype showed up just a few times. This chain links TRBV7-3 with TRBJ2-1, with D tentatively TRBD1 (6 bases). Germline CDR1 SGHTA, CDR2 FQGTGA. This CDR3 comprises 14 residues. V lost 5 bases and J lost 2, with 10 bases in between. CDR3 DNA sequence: TGTGCCAGCAGCAAGGACAGCGCCTACAATGAGCAGTTCTTC. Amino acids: CASSKDSAYNEQFF.

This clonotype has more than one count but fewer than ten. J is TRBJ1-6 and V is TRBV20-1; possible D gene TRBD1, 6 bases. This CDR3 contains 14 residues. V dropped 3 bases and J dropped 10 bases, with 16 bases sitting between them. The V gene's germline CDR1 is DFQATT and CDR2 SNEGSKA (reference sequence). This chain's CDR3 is CSARRRTVGSPLHF. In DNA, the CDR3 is TGCAGTGCTAGGCGCCGGACAGTAGGCTCACCCCTCCACTTT.

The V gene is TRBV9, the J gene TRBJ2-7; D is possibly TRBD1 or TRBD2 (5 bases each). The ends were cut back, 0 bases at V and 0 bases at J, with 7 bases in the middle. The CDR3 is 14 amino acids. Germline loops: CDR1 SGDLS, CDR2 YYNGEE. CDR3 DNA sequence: TGTGCCAGCAGCGTAGACGGGGCCTCCTACGAGCAGTACTTC. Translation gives CASSVDGASYEQYF.

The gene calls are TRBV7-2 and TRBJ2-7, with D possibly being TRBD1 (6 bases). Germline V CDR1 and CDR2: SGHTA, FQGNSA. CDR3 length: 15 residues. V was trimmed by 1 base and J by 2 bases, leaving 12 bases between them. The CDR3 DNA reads TGTGCCAGCAGCTTAGTGCCAGGGGTGGCCTACGAGCAGTACTTC. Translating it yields CASSLVPGVAYEQYF. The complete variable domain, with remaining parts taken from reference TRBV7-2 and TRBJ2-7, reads GAGVSQSPSNKVTEKGKDVELRCDPISGHTALYWYRQSLGQGLEFLIYFQGNSAPDKSGLPSDRFSAERTGGSVSTLTIQRTQQEDSAVYLCASSLVPGVAYEQYFGPGTRLTVT.

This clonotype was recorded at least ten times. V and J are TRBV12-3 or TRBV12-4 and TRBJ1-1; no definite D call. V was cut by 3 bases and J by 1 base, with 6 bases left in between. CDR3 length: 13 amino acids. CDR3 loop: CASSFSPNTEAFF. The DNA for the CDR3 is TGTGCCAGCAGTTTTTCCCCGAACACTGAAGCTTTCTTT.

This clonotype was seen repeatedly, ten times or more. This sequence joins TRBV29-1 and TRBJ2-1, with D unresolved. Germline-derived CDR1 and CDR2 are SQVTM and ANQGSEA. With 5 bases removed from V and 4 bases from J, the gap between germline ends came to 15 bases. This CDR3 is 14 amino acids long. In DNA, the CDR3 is TGCAGCGTTCTACCGGACGCCTCATACAATGAGCAGTTCTTC. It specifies CSVLPDASYNEQFF.